The 8 T cell receptor beta chains below were found in one sample sequenced in a study of vaccination effects on CD4 cells after COVID-19. Expansion of antigen-specific CD4+ T cells with viral peptide pools was carried out by the ViraFEST assay before sequencing. The authors isolated CD4+ T cells after around 10 days of culture. Either the mRNA-1273 or the BNT162b2 vaccine was given to participants as two doses. Their cognate antigens are unknown. Method: immunoSEQ multiplex PCR; TCRdb's copy keeps in-frame clones and lacks some. The sample lists 30,000 to 35,000 clones, around 80% occurring once. This material consisted of CD4+ T cells from PBMCs cultured with HCoV-NL63 spike peptides, taken after COVID-19 vaccination. The receptors here all came from a human donor who received a COVID-19 vaccine. Some clones in this sample may be carry-over from other donors' samples.

This clone was counted a few times. V usage is TRBV15 and J usage is TRBJ2-7; TRBD1 is a possible D gene (6 bases). Germline V lookup: CDR1 LNHNV, CDR2 YYDKDF (reference sequence). The CDR3 has 16 amino acids. The V end was cut by 1 base, the J end by 2 bases, with 15 bases between. This CDR3 reads CATSRGGSNRAYEQYV. The CDR3 DNA follows: TGTGCCACCAGCAGAGGGGGTTCGAACAGGGCCTACGAGCAGTACGTC.

This clone was found a few times. The chain links TRBV6-2 or TRBV6-3 to TRBJ2-5; 7 positions agree with TRBD2. Germline V gives CDR1 MNHEY, CDR2 SVGEGT. The CDR3 runs 15 residues. The junction had 6 bases not matched to a gene; V was cut back by 2 bases and J by 3 bases. The CDR3 here is CASSYGGAGKETQYF. The CDR3 DNA sequence: TGTGCCAGCAGTTACGGGGGAGCGGGGAAAGAGACCCAGTACTTC.

This clone was recorded a few times. V and J are TRBV7-3 and TRBJ1-1; D is uncertain. The germline V gene encodes CDR1 SGHTA and CDR2 FQGTGA. This CDR3 region has 13 residues. Trimming stripped 5 bases from V and 1 base from J, with 8 bases between. The CDR3 region is CASSRDRNTEAFF. The DNA for the CDR3 is TGTGCCAGCAGCCGGGATAGGAACACTGAAGCTTTCTTT. The whole variable domain, remainder taken from reference TRBV7-3 and TRBJ1-1, is GAGVSQTPSNKVTEKGKYVELRCDPISGHTALYWYRQSLGQGPEFLIYFQGTGAADDSGLPNDRFFAVRPEGSVSTLKIQRTERGDSAVYLCASSRDRNTEAFFGQGTRLTVV.

This chain uses TRBV9 with TRBJ1-2; 9 bases fit TRBD1. Germline V gene lookup returns CDR1 SGDLS and CDR2 YYNGEE. Trimming took 1 base from V and 5 from J; bases not matched to a gene: 12. The CDR3 sequence is 17 residues long. The CDR3 sequence: CASSVNLRQGDLYGYTF. CDR3 in DNA: TGTGCCAGCAGCGTAAATTTAAGACAGGGGGACCTATATGGCTACACCTTC. The full variable domain, in which reference TRBV9 and TRBJ1-2 provide the parts outside the CDR3, is DSGVTQTPKHLITATGQRVTLRCSPRSGDLSVYWYQQSLDQGLQFLIQYYNGEERAKGNILERFSAQQFPDLHSELNLSSLELGDSALYFCASSVNLRQGDLYGYTFGSGTRLTVV.

CDR3 sequence (DNA): TGTGCCAGCAGCCAAGCCTGGGGACCTGGGGCTGAAGCTTTCTTT. It yields the protein CASSQAWGPGAEAFF. This chain connects TRBV14 to TRBJ1-1; tentative D call: TRBD1 (5 bases). The V end lost 1 base, the J end lost 6 bases, and 15 bases lay between the germline ends. The CDR3 consists of 15 residues. Germline V lookup: CDR1 SGHDN, CDR2 FVKESK.

This chain links TRBV21-1 with TRBJ2-3. TRBV21-1 is a listed pseudogene. This CDR3 comprises 16 residues. In DNA, the CDR3 is TGTGCCAGCAGCAAAGGGGTTAGAGCATTCACAGATACGCAGTATTTT. Protein sequence: CASSKGVRAFTDTQYF.

The J gene is TRBJ1-4, the V gene TRBV4-1; possible D gene TRBD1, 6 bases. CDR3 length equals 13 residues. Germline V gives CDR1 MGHRA, CDR2 YSYEKL. With 8 bases removed from V and 2 bases from J, the gap between germline ends came to 9 bases. CDR3 sequence: CASRTATNEKLFF. Here the CDR3 DNA reads TGCGCCAGCCGGACAGCTACTAATGAAAAACTGTTTTTT.

This clone was picked up one time. This chain uses TRBV7-2 with TRBJ2-5, with 11 nucleotides matching TRBD2. This CDR3 contains 16 residues. Germline loops: CDR1 SGHTA, CDR2 FQGNSA. Germline trimming cut 5 bases from V and 2 bases from J; bases unmatched to any gene: 7. The CDR3 sequence is CASSPGVAGGQETQYF. CDR3 DNA sequence: TGTGCCAGCAGCCCAGGGGTAGCGGGGGGGCAAGAGACCCAGTACTTC. Using reference TRBV7-2 and TRBJ2-5 for the parts outside the CDR3, the full variable domain is GAGVSQSPSNKVTEKGKDVELRCDPISGHTALYWYRQSLGQGLEFLIYFQGNSAPDKSGLPSDRFSAERTGGSVSTLTIQRTQQEDSAVYLCASSPGVAGGQETQYFGPGTRLLVL.